This T cell receptor beta chain originates from a study of blood T cell repertoires in COVID-19 (dated by TCRdb to 2020 to 2021). With respect to the entire study: The collaborator samples originated in the United States, Italy and Spain and spanned the acute and convalescent phases of COVID-19. The repertoires were made available in a free public database intended to serve as a resource for research on the immune response to SARS-CoV-2. The dataset comprised deeply sampled blood TCRbeta repertoires from subjects exposed to, actively infected with, or recovered from COVID-19. Where available, HLA class I and class II types were obtained from metadata supplied by the sample provider rather than from assay-based typing. The material from the prospective study consisted of cDNA or gDNA derived from T cells, B-cell-depleted T cells, or PBMCs. Nearly every sample came with metadata listing a de-identified subject ID, COVID-19 status, age in years and sex. The samples were drawn from the first 160 participants of the ongoing ImmuneRACE study and from under 1,500 subjects provided by 6 global collaborators. General study outcomes and caveats: How much clinical and demographic metadata was included differed by source and by participant, and the metadata was provided uncurated.

The CDR3 holds 14 amino acids from the cysteine to the phenylalanine. This entry keeps only the CDR3 DNA: 42 bases, framed from base 1. V and J lose 7 bases and 1 base, and a span of 13 bases separates them. For CDR1 and CDR2, the germline V gene lists MNHEY and SVGAGI. TCRbeta CDR3 regions were amplified from genomic DNA by means of the immunoSEQ Assay, a bias-controlled multiplex PCR. Under the source paper's analysis protocol: Nucleated cell counts per sample were estimated from amplification of reference gene primers within the assay. To quantify the absolute abundance of each unique TCRbeta CDR3 rearrangement, sequence reads were collapsed and filtered. For each sample, productive Simpson clonality was calculated as the square root of Simpson's diversity index across productive rearrangements. TCRdb's version of the immuneACCESS table is confined to in-frame rearrangements and falls short of the full clone set. An unresolved V gene accounts for under half of the shortfall where checked; the remainder is of unknown origin. V and J calls and clone size are those listed in that table; D and trimming were worked out from the DNA. Present in this sample are tens of thousands of clones, more than 75% of which were seen just once. About 8.3% of the sample comes from the top ten.

The collaborating institutions used their own protocols to collect whole blood in K2EDTA tubes. Collaborator samples were shipped for TCRbeta analysis as frozen whole blood, isolated PBMCs, or DNA extracted from either sample type. About this clone: The antigen it binds to is not known. The sample holds no much larger clone one base away, and base qualities are not on file.

This sequence originates from a man aged 50 or older with active COVID-19. Material for sequencing was peripheral blood. The chain is made from TRBV6-5 and TRBJ1-1; the D gene is perhaps TRBD1, from 6 matching bases. The CDR3 here reads CASNINRENTEAFF. The sequenced DNA is TGTGCCAGCAATATCAACAGGGAGAACACTGAAGCTTTCTTT.